These 9 T cell receptor beta chains originate from one sample sequenced in a study of T cell changes during pregnancy in multiple sclerosis. Measured with immunoSEQ multiplex PCR; TCRdb has only the in-frame clones, and not every one. The top ten hold roughly 2% of the sample, which has about 86,000 clones, under 95% seen once. The sample consisted of peripheral blood, taken in the first trimester of pregnancy. The receptor source for this set is a female donor in good health, enrolled as a control in a pregnancy study.

V usage is TRBV4-3 and J usage is TRBJ1-2; a possible D gene is TRBD1 (5 bases). The CDR3 runs 17 residues. Germline values: CDR1 LGHNA, CDR2 YSLEER. Trimming removed 0 bases from V and 6 bases from J, with 20 bases in between. This CDR3 is CASSQDWRSGAINGYTF. Here the CDR3 DNA reads TGCGCCAGCAGCCAAGATTGGCGGAGCGGGGCTATTAATGGCTACACCTTC.

This clone was counted once. The chain joins TRBV29-1 to TRBJ1-1; 12 bases match TRBD1. With 6 bases clipped from V and 1 base from J, the junction kept 6 bases outside the gene matches. The germline V gene encodes CDR1 SQVTM and CDR2 ANQGSEA. CDR3 length: 15 amino acids. CDR3 sequence: CSVAGTGGANTEAFF. The CDR3 DNA is TGCAGCGTAGCTGGGACAGGGGGCGCGAACACTGAAGCTTTCTTT.

The chain has TRBV28 and TRBJ1-4, with D tentatively TRBD1 (5 bases). This CDR3 region has 15 residues. Germline-derived CDR1 and CDR2 are MDHEN and SYDVKM. Trimming removed 3 bases at V and 8 bases at J, with 16 bases between. In DNA, the CDR3 is TGTGCCAGCAGTTTGATTGTGGGGCGCGTCGAAAAACTGTTTTTT. Encoded protein: CASSLIVGRVEKLFF.

This chain links TRBV7-2 with TRBJ1-2; D remains ambiguous. CDR1 and CDR2 (germline): SGHTA, FQGNSA. V lost 0 bases, J lost 5 bases, and 13 bases lay in between. The CDR3 length is 15 residues. The CDR3 reads CASSLAQSVAYGYTF. The CDR3, as DNA: TGTGCCAGCAGCTTAGCGCAGTCTGTAGCTTATGGCTACACCTTC.

The chain employs TRBV4-1 and TRBJ2-7; 12 positions agree with TRBD2. The CDR3 contains 14 residues. The V and J ends lost 4 bases and 3 bases, in that order; junction bases with no gene match: 1. CDR1 and CDR2 from the germline V gene are MGHRA and YSYEKL. CDR3 DNA sequence: TGCGCCAGCAGCCCGGGACTAGCGGGCTACGAGCAGTACTTC. This codes for CASSPGLAGYEQYF.

This sequence joins TRBV19 and TRBJ1-2; tentatively, D is TRBD1 (6 bases). Trimming cost V 5 bases and J 3 bases, with 13 bases left between them. This CDR3 has 14 amino acids. Germline CDR1 reads LNHDA; CDR2 reads SQIVND (reference sequence). CDR3 amino acids: CASSGTTGYYGYTF. CDR3 nucleotides: TGTGCCAGTAGTGGCACCACAGGGTACTATGGCTACACCTTC.

The gene calls are TRBV27 and TRBJ2-7, with 9 bases fitting TRBD1. Looked up from germline, CDR1 is MNHEY and CDR2 is SMNVEV (reference sequence). V lost 6 bases, J lost 3 bases, and 12 bases stayed unmatched. CDR3 length equals 16 residues. DNA of the CDR3: TGTGCCAGCAGGGTCCTTGGGCTGGGACAGGGCTACGAGCAGTACTTC. Amino acids: CASRVLGLGQGYEQYF.

This clone was detected only once. V usage is TRBV6-4 and J usage is TRBJ1-5; D call uncertain. V gave up 4 bases and J gave up 4 bases, with 14 bases separating them. Germline V gene lookup returns CDR1 MRHNA and CDR2 SNTAGT. This CDR3 spans 15 amino acids. CDR3 bases: TGTGCCAGCAGTGTCTATGCAGGCAATAATCAGCCCCAGCATTTT. Its protein product is CASSVYAGNNQPQHF.

This sequence joins TRBV7-3 and TRBJ1-2; possibly TRBD1 for D (6 bases). Trimming left V 5 bases short and J 6 bases short, with 16 bases between. The CDR3 runs 14 residues. The germline gives CDR1 SGHTA, CDR2 FQGTGA. The CDR3 here is CASSQDSEEDGYTF. CDR3 nucleotide sequence: TGTGCCAGCAGCCAGGACAGTGAGGAGGATGGCTACACCTTC. Supplemented by reference TRBV7-3 and TRBJ1-2, the full variable domain reads GAGVSQTPSNKVTEKGKYVELRCDPISGHTALYWYRQSLGQGPEFLIYFQGTGAADDSGLPNDRFFAVRPEGSVSTLKIQRTERGDSAVYLCASSQDSEEDGYTFGSGTRLTVV.